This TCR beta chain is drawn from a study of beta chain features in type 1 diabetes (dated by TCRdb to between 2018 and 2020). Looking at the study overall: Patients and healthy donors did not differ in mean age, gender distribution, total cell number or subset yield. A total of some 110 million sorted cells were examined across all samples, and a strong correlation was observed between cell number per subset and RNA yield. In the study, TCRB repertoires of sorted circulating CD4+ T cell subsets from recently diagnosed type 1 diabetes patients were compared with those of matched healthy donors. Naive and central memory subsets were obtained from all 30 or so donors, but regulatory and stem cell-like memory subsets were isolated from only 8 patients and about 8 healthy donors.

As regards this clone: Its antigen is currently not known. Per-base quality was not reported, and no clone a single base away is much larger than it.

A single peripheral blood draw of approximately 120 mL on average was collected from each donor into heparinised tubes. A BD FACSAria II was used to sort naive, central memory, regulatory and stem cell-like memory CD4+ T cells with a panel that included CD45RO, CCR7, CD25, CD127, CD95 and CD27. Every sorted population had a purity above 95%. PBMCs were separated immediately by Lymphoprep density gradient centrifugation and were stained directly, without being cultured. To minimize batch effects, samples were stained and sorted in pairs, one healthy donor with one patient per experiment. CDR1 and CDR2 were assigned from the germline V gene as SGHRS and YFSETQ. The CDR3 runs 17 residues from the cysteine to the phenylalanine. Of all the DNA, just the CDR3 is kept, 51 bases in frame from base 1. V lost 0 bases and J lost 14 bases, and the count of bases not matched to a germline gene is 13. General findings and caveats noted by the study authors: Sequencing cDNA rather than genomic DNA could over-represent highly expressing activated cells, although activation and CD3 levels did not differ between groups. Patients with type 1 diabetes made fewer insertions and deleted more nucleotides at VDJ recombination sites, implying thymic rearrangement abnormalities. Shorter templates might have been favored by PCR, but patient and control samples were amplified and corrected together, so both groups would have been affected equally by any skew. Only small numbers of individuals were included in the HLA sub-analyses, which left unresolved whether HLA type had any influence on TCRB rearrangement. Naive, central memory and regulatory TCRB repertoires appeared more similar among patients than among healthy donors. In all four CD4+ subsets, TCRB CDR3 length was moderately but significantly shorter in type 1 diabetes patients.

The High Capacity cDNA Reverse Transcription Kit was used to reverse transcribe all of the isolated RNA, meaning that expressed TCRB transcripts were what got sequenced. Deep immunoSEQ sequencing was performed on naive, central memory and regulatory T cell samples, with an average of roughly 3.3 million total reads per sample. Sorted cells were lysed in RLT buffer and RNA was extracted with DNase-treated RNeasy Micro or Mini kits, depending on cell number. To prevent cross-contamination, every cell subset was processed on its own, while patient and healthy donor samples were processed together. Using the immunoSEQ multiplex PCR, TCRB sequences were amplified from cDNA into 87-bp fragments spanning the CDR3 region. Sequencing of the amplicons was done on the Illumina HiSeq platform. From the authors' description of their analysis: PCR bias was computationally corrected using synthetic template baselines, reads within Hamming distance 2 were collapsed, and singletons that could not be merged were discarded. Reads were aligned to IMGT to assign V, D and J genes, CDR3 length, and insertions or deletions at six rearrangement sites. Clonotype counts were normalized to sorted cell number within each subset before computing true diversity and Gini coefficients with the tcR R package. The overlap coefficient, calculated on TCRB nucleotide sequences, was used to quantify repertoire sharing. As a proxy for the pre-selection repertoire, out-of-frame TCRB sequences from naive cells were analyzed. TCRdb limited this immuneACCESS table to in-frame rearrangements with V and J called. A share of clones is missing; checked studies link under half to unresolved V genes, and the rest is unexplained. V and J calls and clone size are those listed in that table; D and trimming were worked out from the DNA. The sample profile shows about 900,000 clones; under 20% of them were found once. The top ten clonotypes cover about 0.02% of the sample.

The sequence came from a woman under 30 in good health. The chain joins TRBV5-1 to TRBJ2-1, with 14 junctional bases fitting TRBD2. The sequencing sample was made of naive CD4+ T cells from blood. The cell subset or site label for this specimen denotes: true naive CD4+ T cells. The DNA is TGCGCCAGCAGCTTGGGTTCCCGACTAGCGGGAGGGCCCTCGGAGTTCTTC. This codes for CASSLGSRLAGGPSEFF.